The text below deals with one T cell receptor beta chain. This table comes from immunoSEQ multiplex PCR, and its TCRdb copy is limited to in-frame clones, with some not included. The sample shows about 82,000 clones, 80% of them seen only once. This record comes from a study of blood T cell repertoires in COVID-19. The overall study: Sources were T cells, B-cell-depleted T cells, or PBMCs; the material itself was cDNA or gDNA.

Germline V CDR1 and CDR2: MNHEY, SVGAGI. The CDR3 has 14 residues. Trimming removed 5 bases from V and 4 bases from J, with 14 bases in between. J is TRBJ1-2 and V is TRBV6-5; possibly TRBD1 for D (5 bases). The sample comprised peripheral blood. The receptor's source is a middle-aged woman with active or convalescent COVID-19. This CDR3 is CASSRGGGPYGYTF. The CDR3 DNA follows: TGTGCCAGCAGTAGGGGAGGAGGACCCTATGGCTACACCTTC.